Listed below are T cell receptor beta chains from one sample, sequenced in a study of T cell changes during pregnancy in multiple sclerosis. The data were produced by immunoSEQ multiplex PCR, yet TCRdb's version contains in-frame clones alone and is incomplete. The sample records roughly 38,000 clones, 85% to 95% being singletons. The source material was CD4+ T cells from peripheral blood mononuclear cells, sampled before pregnancy. The receptors were gathered from a female donor with multiple sclerosis, enrolled in a pregnancy study. Each CDR3 is given with its conserved first and last residue. A D gene is named only where the DNA matches it firmly. The size entry is marked missing in some rows and otherwise reads once, few, many or a size class.

D gene,V gene,clone size,J gene,CDR3 protein,CDR3 DNA
-,TRBV28,-,TRBJ1-2,CASSLTDAFNYGYTF,TGTGCCAGCAGTCTTACAGATGCCTTTAACTATGGCTACACCTTC
TRBD1,TRBV19,-,TRBJ2-7,CASSGRTGRNEQYF,TGTGCCAGTAGTGGGAGGACAGGGAGGAACGAGCAGTACTTC
TRBD2,TRBV7-9,-,TRBJ2-7,CASSFPGLHYEQYF,TGTGCCAGCAGCTTTCCGGGACTACACTACGAGCAGTACTTC
-,TRBV7-2,-,TRBJ2-5,CASSLDERRAETQYF,TGTGCCAGCAGCTTAGACGAAAGGAGAGCAGAGACCCAGTACTTC
TRBD1,TRBV29-1,once,TRBJ2-7,CSVVFGTGAYEQYF,TGCAGCGTTGTTTTCGGGACAGGGGCCTACGAGCAGTACTTC
TRBD1,TRBV25-1,-,TRBJ2-3,CASSHTGTGTDTQYF,TGTGCCAGCAGCCATACCGGGACAGGCACAGATACGCAGTATTTT
TRBD1,TRBV19,medium-sized,TRBJ2-2,CASSTQGAYTGELFF,TGTGCCAGTAGTACACAGGGGGCGTATACCGGGGAGCTGTTTTTT
-,TRBV2,few,TRBJ1-2,CASSEVQGRAGYTF,TGTGCCAGCAGTGAAGTTCAGGGGCGCGCTGGCTACACCTTC
TRBD1,TRBV2,-,TRBJ2-7,CASSDIGQENYEQYF,TGTGCCAGCAGCGATATCGGACAGGAGAACTACGAGCAGTACTTC
-,TRBV7-8,-,TRBJ2-1,CASSPTDSLYNEQFF,TGTGCCAGCAGCCCGACGGACAGCCTATACAATGAGCAGTTCTTC
-,TRBV4-1,once,TRBJ1-1,CASSQSGLGSTEAFF,TGCGCCAGCAGCCAATCAGGGTTGGGGTCCACTGAAGCTTTCTTT
-,TRBV11-2,-,TRBJ2-1,CASSGRGYNEQFF,TGTGCCAGCAGCGGAAGGGGATACAATGAGCAGTTCTTC
-,TRBV5-1,-,TRBJ2-1,CASTQAGQREQFF,TGCGCCAGCACACAGGCTGGACAGCGTGAGCAGTTCTTC
-,TRBV25-1,-,TRBJ2-7,CASSEYLTYEQYF,TGTGCCAGCAGTGAATACTTAACCTACGAGCAGTACTTC
TRBD2,TRBV9,-,TRBJ2-5,CASSRNSGSGETQYF,TGTGCCAGCAGCCGTAATAGCGGGAGTGGGGAGACCCAGTACTTC
TRBD1,TRBV14,few,TRBJ1-4,CASSQVGQGTLREKLFF,TGTGCCAGCAGCCAAGTGGGACAGGGAACCCTTCGGGAAAAACTGTTTTTT
-,TRBV5-1,-,TRBJ2-1,CASSASRLQKQFF,TGCGCCAGCAGCGCCTCCCGACTGCAAAAGCAGTTCTTC
TRBD2,TRBV28,-,TRBJ2-1,CASSFFEGGVDNEQFF,TGTGCCAGCAGTTTTTTCGAGGGAGGGGTCGACAATGAGCAGTTCTTC
TRBD2,TRBV7-9,-,TRBJ2-7,CASSLAGGDGSYEQYF,TGTGCCAGCAGCTTAGCGGGGGGGGACGGATCCTACGAGCAGTACTTC
TRBD2,TRBV9,-,TRBJ2-3,CASSVGTSGGPIDTQYF,TGTGCCAGCAGCGTAGGGACTAGCGGAGGGCCTATAGATACGCAGTATTTT
-,TRBV28,once,TRBJ2-7,CASSPPGAPLTDEQYF,TGTGCCAGCAGTCCACCCGGAGCCCCTTTGACGGACGAGCAGTACTTC
TRBD2,TRBV9,-,TRBJ2-7,CASSVESGRADEQYF,TGTGCCAGCAGCGTAGAGAGCGGGAGGGCCGACGAGCAGTACTTC
TRBD2,TRBV12-5,-,TRBJ2-1,CASGSALAGPNEQFF,TGTGCTAGTGGTTCCGCACTAGCGGGTCCAAATGAGCAGTTCTTC
-,TRBV7-2,-,TRBJ2-3,CASSPDRLTDTQYF,TGTGCCAGCAGCCCCGACAGGCTCACAGATACGCAGTATTTT
-,TRBV4-1,once,TRBJ2-7,CASSQVTGIRAHEQYF,TGCGCCAGCAGCCAAGTTACAGGCATCCGAGCCCACGAGCAGTACTTC
-,TRBV10-3,-,TRBJ1-2,CATSTTQTENYGYTF,TGTGCCACCAGCACCACACAGACAGAAAACTATGGCTACACCTTC
TRBD1,TRBV30,-,TRBJ1-1,CALSGGGNTEAFF,TGTGCCCTATCAGGGGGCGGTAACACTGAAGCTTTCTTT
-,TRBV13,-,TRBJ2-3,CASSLVLAKPADTQYF,TGTGCCAGCAGCTTAGTCCTAGCGAAACCAGCAGATACGCAGTATTTT
TRBD2,TRBV15,-,TRBJ2-5,CATSRSGGGGPLKTQYF,TGTGCCACCAGCCGGAGCGGTGGGGGAGGGCCTCTTAAGACCCAGTACTTC
TRBD1,TRBV28,-,TRBJ2-3,CASSFIGTGVQDTQYF,TGTGCCAGCAGTTTCATCGGGACAGGGGTACAGGATACGCAGTATTTT
-,TRBV5-4,-,TRBJ2-5,CASSLSRAYVQETQYF,TGTGCCAGCAGCTTGAGCAGGGCCTACGTCCAAGAGACCCAGTACTTC
-,TRBV29-1,-,TRBJ2-1,CSVDGTYLYNEQFF,TGCAGCGTTGATGGCACATATCTTTACAATGAGCAGTTCTTC
TRBD2,TRBV28,-,TRBJ2-7,CASLEAGVGEQYF,TGTGCCAGCCTTGAGGCGGGAGTAGGCGAGCAGTACTTC
TRBD1,TRBV27,-,TRBJ2-2,CASSFGQGANTGELFF,TGTGCCAGCAGTTTTGGACAGGGGGCGAACACCGGGGAGCTGTTTTTT
-,TRBV7-2,-,TRBJ2-3,CASGKLWGATDTQYF,TGTGCCAGCGGAAAACTATGGGGAGCAACAGATACGCAGTATTTT
TRBD2,TRBV7-9,-,TRBJ2-2,CASSYPAGEVTGELFF,TGTGCCAGCAGCTACCCAGCGGGAGAAGTCACCGGGGAGCTGTTTTTT
-,TRBV28,-,TRBJ1-2,CASGLLGLGYGYTF,TGTGCCAGCGGCCTATTGGGCCTGGGCTATGGCTACACCTTC
TRBD2,TRBV2,-,TRBJ2-2,CASSEELAGNTGELFF,TGTGCCAGCAGTGAAGAACTAGCGGGAAACACCGGGGAGCTGTTTTTT
-,TRBV5-1,-,TRBJ2-3,CASSSSGGSAVWTDTQYF,TGCGCCAGCAGCTCCTCTGGAGGTAGCGCGGTGTGGACAGATACGCAGTATTTT
TRBD2,TRBV7-6,-,TRBJ2-1,CASSSSGTKYNEQFF,TGTGCCAGCAGCTCTAGCGGGACGAAGTACAATGAGCAGTTCTTC